This T cell receptor beta chain is from a study of T cell responses to AZD1222 COVID-19 vaccine. As to this clone: Its target is unknown.

The assay was immunoSEQ multiplex PCR, and TCRdb's table has in-frame clones only and misses some. The profile covers 90,000 to 120,000 clones, with about nine tenths appearing a single time and about 4.5% taken by the ten largest. This CDR3 region has 14 residues. Trimming shortened V by 0 bases and J by 5 bases, and 14 bases separated the two germline ends. Germline V gene sequence: CDR1 GTSNPN, CDR2 SVGIG (reference sequence). Study-level findings and limits: Nearly half of spike-specific TCRs reportedly target variant regions that are unmutated in the B.1.351 and B.1.1.7 variants. There were repertoire samples only from the period after the peak T cell response.

This receptor was obtained from an adult in good health. This specimen consisted of peripheral blood, obtained on day 0 of AZD1222 vaccination. This chain uses TRBV30 with TRBJ2-7, with a possible D match to TRBD2 (5 bases). CDR3 loop: CAWSVGSSRNEQYF. CDR3 nucleotides: TGTGCCTGGAGTGTAGGGTCTAGCCGGAACGAGCAGTACTTC.